One TCR beta chain is described in this entry. Its antigen is not identified. The source of the sample is a study of T cell repertoires in cytomegalovirus infection. Study at large: Carrying CMV and the relevant HLA type showed in public TCR beta signatures. Study results and caveats: Individuals carrying CMV plus the relevant HLA were identified by cumulative frequency of public TCR beta families. HLA-C-restricted CMV-specific TCR beta clonotypes prevailed in the ex vivo response.

The length of the CDR3 is 17 residues. Germline values: CDR1 DFQATT, CDR2 SNEGSKA (reference sequence). With 2 bases removed from V and 2 bases from J, the gap between germline ends came to 22 bases. TCRdb analysed the reads with MiXCR anew, one entry per CDR3 protein. Among about 300,000 distinct CDR3 sequences listed, around 25% were seen once. Sequencing was carried out using PBMCs. The chain has TRBV20-1 and TRBJ2-7; the D gene is possibly TRBD2 (6 bases). The sequence came from a human donor in good health (CMV status not recorded). Some clones in this sample may be carry-over from other donors' samples. CDR3 DNA sequence: TGCAGTGCTAGAAAAAGGGGCGGCGGAGGGGTGACCTACGAGCAGTACTTC. Translated: CSARKRGGGGVTYEQYF.